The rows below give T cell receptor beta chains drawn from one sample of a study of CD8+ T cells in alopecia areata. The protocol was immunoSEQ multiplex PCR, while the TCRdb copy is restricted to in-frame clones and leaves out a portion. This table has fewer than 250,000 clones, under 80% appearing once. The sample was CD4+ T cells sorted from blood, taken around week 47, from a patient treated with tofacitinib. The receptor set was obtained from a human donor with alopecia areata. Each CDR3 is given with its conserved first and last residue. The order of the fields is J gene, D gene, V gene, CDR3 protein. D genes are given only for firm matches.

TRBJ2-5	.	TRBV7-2	CASSFDAGVETQYF
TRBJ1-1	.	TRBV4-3	CASSQGTPRNSNTEAFF
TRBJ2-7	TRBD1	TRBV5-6	CASSWGPDRAYEQYF
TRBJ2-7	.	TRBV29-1	CSVVGVFSYEQYF
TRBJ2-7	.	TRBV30	CAWSRAQGTHEQYF
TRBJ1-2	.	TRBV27	CASSLSSGQHYGYTF
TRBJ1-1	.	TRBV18	CASSSDWGTEAFF
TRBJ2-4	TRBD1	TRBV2	CASRGQGPGDIQYF
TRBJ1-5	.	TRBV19	CASNGVGNQPQHF
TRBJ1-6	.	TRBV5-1	CASRQDNHNSPLHF
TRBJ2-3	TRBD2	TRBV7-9	CASSHGTSGGRVTQYF
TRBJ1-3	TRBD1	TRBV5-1	CASSSGQAGNTIYF
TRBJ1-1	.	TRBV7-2	CASSLTGTSTEAFF
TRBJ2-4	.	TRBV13	CASSFAFAKNIQYF
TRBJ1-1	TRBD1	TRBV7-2	CASSQDRATEAFF
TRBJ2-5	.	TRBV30	CAWTGGLQETQYF
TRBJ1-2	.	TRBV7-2	CASSLRGIDGYTF
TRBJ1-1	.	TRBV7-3	CASSPRVNTEAFF
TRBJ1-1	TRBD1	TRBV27	CASRRQGGGTEAFF
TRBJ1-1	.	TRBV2	CASTGGGTEAFF
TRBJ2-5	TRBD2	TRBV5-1	CASSDGLADVGQETQYF
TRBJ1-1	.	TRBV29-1	CSVEGSNTEAFF
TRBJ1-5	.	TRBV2	CASSEAESSNQPQHF
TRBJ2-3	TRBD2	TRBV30	CAWSVPGLAGTDTQYF
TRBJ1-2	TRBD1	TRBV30	CAWSGTGIVYGYTF
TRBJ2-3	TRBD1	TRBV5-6	CASSSDRVPYF
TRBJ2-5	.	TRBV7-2	CASTPGIGAETQYF
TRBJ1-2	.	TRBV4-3	CASSQEDSEGYGYTF